These 21 T cell receptor beta chains were sequenced from one sample in a study of control samples from healthy donors and cancer patients. Clones were read by immunoSEQ multiplex PCR, and TCRdb kept only the in-frame ones, dropping some. The sample consists of about 86,000 clones, just under 95% of them appearing once. Sequencing was done on a sample of blood. Source of these receptors: a woman in her late teens or twenties in good health.

This sequence joins TRBV15 and TRBJ1-4; 8 nucleotides match TRBD1. The V and J ends lost 0 bases and 2 bases, in that order; junction bases with no gene match: 8. Germline CDR1 reads LNHNV; CDR2 reads YYDKDF (reference sequence). This CDR3 region has 18 residues. The CDR3 loop reads CATSRDPRQGSTNEKLFF. The CDR3 coding sequence is TGTGCCACCAGCAGAGATCCCCGACAGGGGAGCACTAATGAAAAACTGTTTTTT.

The chain links TRBV6-5 to TRBJ2-5; possibly TRBD1 for D (5 bases). Deletions cut 0 bases from V and 5 bases from J, with 13 bases between. CDR3 length equals 15 residues. Germline CDR1 MNHEY, CDR2 SVGAGI. CDR3 sequence (DNA): TGTGCCAGCAGTTACTCTCCCACAGGAGTGGAGACCCAGTACTTC. Protein sequence: CASSYSPTGVETQYF.

V gene TRBV11-2 combines with J gene TRBJ2-7; weak D call: TRBD1 (5 bases). CDR3 length: 15 residues. Trimming took 7 bases from V and 5 from J, leaving 21 bases between them. Germline V lookup: CDR1 SGHAT, CDR2 FQNNGV. The CDR3: CASTLLGDRFHEQYF. The CDR3 bases are TGTGCCAGCACCCTGTTAGGGGATCGTTTCCACGAGCAGTACTTC.

The chain recombines TRBV6-1 with TRBJ2-3; 12 positions match TRBD2. The CDR3 contains 18 residues. CDR1 is MNHNS and CDR2 is SASEGT in the germline V gene. The V gene end was trimmed by 4 bases and the J gene end by 5 bases; junction bases not matched to a gene: 13. CDR3 amino acids: CASSVSSGGAQFGDTQYF. The CDR3 nucleotides read TGTGCCAGCAGTGTTTCTAGCGGGGGGGCCCAGTTTGGAGATACGCAGTATTTT.

In this sample, this clone turned up a few times. This chain joins TRBV15 and TRBJ1-5, with 7 bases fitting TRBD1. V gave up 0 bases and J gave up 6 bases; unmatched junction bases: 11. CDR3 length: 17 amino acids. CDR1 and CDR2 (germline): LNHNV, YYDKDF (reference sequence). The CDR3 DNA reads TGTGCCACCAGCAGAGAGAACAGGGGTCTCAACAGTCAGCCCCAGCATTTT. This encodes CATSRENRGLNSQPQHF.

The rearrangement joins TRBV29-1 to TRBJ2-2; D is possibly TRBD1 or TRBD2 (5 bases each). Trimming removed 4 bases from V and 0 bases from J, with 9 bases in between. This CDR3 has 14 amino acids. CDR1 SQVTM and CDR2 ANQGSEA come from the germline V gene. The DNA for the CDR3 is TGCAGCGTTGCGAGGGACGCGAACACCGGGGAGCTGTTTTTT. Its translation: CSVARDANTGELFF.

This chain uses TRBV5-4 with TRBJ2-1, with D perhaps matching TRBD1 (5 bases). Germline assignment: CDR1 SGHNT and CDR2 YYREEE (reference sequence). The CDR3 is made up of 15 amino acids. Trimming removed 4 bases at V and 2 bases at J, with 13 bases between. The CDR3 DNA follows: TGTGCCAGCAGCCCGCAGGGTTACCCCTACAATGAGCAGTTCTTC. This gives the protein CASSPQGYPYNEQFF.

The V call is TRBV19, the J call TRBJ2-1; 7 nucleotides align to TRBD2. The CDR3 is 15 residues long. The V gene end was trimmed by 5 bases and the J gene end by 4 bases; junction bases not matched to a gene: 8. Germline V gene data show CDR1 as LNHDA and CDR2 as SQIVND (reference sequence). The chain's CDR3 is CASSPVAGPYNEQFF. CDR3 in DNA: TGTGCCAGTAGTCCAGTAGCGGGCCCTTACAATGAGCAGTTCTTC.

The chain links TRBV28 to TRBJ1-2; D gene ambiguous. The CDR3 extends over 12 amino acids. V was pared by 5 bases and J by 8 bases, with 12 bases between. CDR1 and CDR2 (germline): MDHEN, SYDVKM. The CDR3 reads CASSTPLRGYTF. The CDR3 DNA follows: TGTGCCAGCAGTACTCCGTTGAGAGGCTACACCTTC.

The gene calls are TRBV12-3 or TRBV12-4 and TRBJ1-1, with D hard to call. This CDR3 has 13 residues. The V end lost 3 bases, the J end lost 10 bases, and 15 bases lay between the germline ends. The CDR3 spells CASSFSGPPGAFF. CDR3 coding DNA: TGTGCCAGCAGTTTTTCCGGGCCACCTGGAGCTTTCTTT.

This clone was counted once. The chain is built from TRBV5-4 and TRBJ1-2; 9 positions agree with TRBD1. The ends lost 5 bases at V and 7 bases at J; junction bases unmatched: 6. From germline, CDR1 is SGHNT and CDR2 YYREEE (reference sequence). The CDR3 loop spans 13 amino acids. The CDR3 DNA reads TGTGCCAGCAGGCCACAGGGGGCGCCTGGCTACACCTTC. It is translated as CASRPQGAPGYTF.

This chain connects TRBV6-1 to TRBJ1-1; possibly TRBD1 for D (5 bases). The CDR3 is 14 residues long. CDR1 MNHNS and CDR2 SASEGT come from the germline V gene. V was pared by 5 bases and J by 6 bases, with 16 bases between. CDR3 sequence (DNA): TGTGCCAGCAGTTCGCGGGGGAGGGGTGCTGAAGCTTTCTTT. Translation gives CASSSRGRGAEAFF.

The chain employs TRBV27 and TRBJ2-7; a weak D match, TRBD1 (6 bases). The germline V gene has CDR1 MNHEY and CDR2 SMNVEV (reference sequence). V was clipped by 4 bases and J by 4 bases, with 11 bases between them. The CDR3 loop spans 13 amino acids. The CDR3 loop reads CASSSGASYEQYF. The CDR3 DNA reads TGTGCCAGCAGTTCAGGGGCTAGTTACGAGCAGTACTTC.

The rearrangement links TRBV7-2 to TRBJ1-3, with unresolved D. This CDR3 has 15 residues. The ends were cut back, 1 base at V and 1 base at J, with 8 bases in the middle. From germline, CDR1 is SGHTA and CDR2 FQGNSA. CDR3 amino acids: CASSLVTASGNTIYF. CDR3 coding DNA: TGTGCCAGCAGCTTAGTAACAGCTTCTGGAAACACCATATATTTT.

The genes are TRBV5-1 and TRBJ1-4; no reliable D call. Germline V gene sequence: CDR1 SGHRS, CDR2 YFSETQ. The CDR3 has 16 amino acids. The ends were cut back, 0 bases at V and 6 bases at J, with 15 bases in the middle. Here the CDR3 reads CASSLESRAFDEKLFF. DNA for the CDR3: TGCGCCAGCAGCTTGGAATCTCGGGCTTTCGATGAAAAACTGTTTTTT. The whole variable domain, filled in from reference TRBV5-1 and TRBJ1-4, reads KAGVTQTPRYLIKTRGQQVTLSCSPISGHRSVSWYQQTPGQGLQFLFEYFSETQRNKGNFPGRFSGRQFSNSRSEMNVSTLELGDSALYLCASSLESRAFDEKLFFGSGTQLSVL.

The count of this clone is one. The sample contains more than one DNA sequence encoding this CDR3. The CDR3 DNA follows: TGTGCCAGCAGCTTATACAGGGAGCGGCACGAGCAGTACTTC. As protein: CASSLYRERHEQYF. The V and J genes are TRBV7-2 and TRBJ2-7; weak D call: TRBD1 (6 bases). V shed 2 bases and J shed 5 bases, with 13 bases lying between them. Per the germline V gene, CDR1 is SGHTA and CDR2 is FQGNSA. The CDR3 spans 14 residues.

The V gene is TRBV18, the J gene TRBJ1-1; 10 bases are a match to TRBD1. Germline values: CDR1 KGHSH, CDR2 LQKENI. Trimming removed 0 bases from V and 6 bases from J; junction bases left unmatched: 1. This CDR3 has 14 amino acids. CDR3 loop: CASSPPGTGAEAFF. In DNA, the CDR3 is TGTGCCAGCTCACCACCTGGGACAGGGGCTGAAGCTTTCTTT.

V usage is TRBV6-5 and J usage is TRBJ1-1; 7 bases match TRBD1. The junction had 9 bases not matched to a gene; V was cut back by 5 bases and J by 3 bases. Germline V lookup: CDR1 MNHEY, CDR2 SVGAGI. This CDR3 is built from 15 residues. The DNA for the CDR3 is TGTGCCAGCAGTATACAGGGGCGGTGGGACACTGAAGCTTTCTTT. Translating gives CASSIQGRWDTEAFF.

CDR3 in DNA: TGTGCCAGCAGCCCGGGTATTTGGGGAGATGTCACTGAAGCTTTCTTT. This gives the protein CASSPGIWGDVTEAFF. The chain couples TRBV5-6 to TRBJ1-1, with D unclear. V lost 4 bases and J lost 4, with 20 bases in between. Germline assignment: CDR1 SGHDT and CDR2 YYEEEE. This CDR3 is built from 16 residues.

V and J are TRBV2 and TRBJ1-4; 8 bases match TRBD1. CDR3 length: 13 amino acids. Trimming removed 6 bases from V and 6 bases from J; junction bases left unmatched: 3. Germline loops: CDR1 SNHLY, CDR2 FYNNEI. The CDR3 DNA sequence: TGTGCCAGCAGCGGGACAGGCGATGAAAAACTGTTTTTT. This codes for CASSGTGDEKLFF.

V usage is TRBV6-6 and J usage is TRBJ2-7; D gene ambiguous. Germline V gene lookup returns CDR1 MNHNY and CDR2 SVGAGI (reference sequence). The length of the CDR3 is 13 residues. V dropped 0 bases and J dropped 6 bases, with 9 bases sitting between them. The CDR3: CASSYSTSLEQYF. The CDR3 DNA follows: TGTGCCAGCAGTTACTCCACATCCCTCGAGCAGTACTTC.